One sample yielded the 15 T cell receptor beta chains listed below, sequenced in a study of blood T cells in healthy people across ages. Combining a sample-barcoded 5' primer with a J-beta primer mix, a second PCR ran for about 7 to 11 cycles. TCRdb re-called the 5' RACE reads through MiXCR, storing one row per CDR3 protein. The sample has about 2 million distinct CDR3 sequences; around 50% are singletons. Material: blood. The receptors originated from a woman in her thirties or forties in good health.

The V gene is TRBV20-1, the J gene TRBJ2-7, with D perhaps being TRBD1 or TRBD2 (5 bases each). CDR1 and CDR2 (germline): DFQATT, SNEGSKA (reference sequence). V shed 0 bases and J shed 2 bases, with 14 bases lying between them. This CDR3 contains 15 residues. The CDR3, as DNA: TGCAGTGCTAGAGATGCGGGCAGGGCGACCTACGAGCAGTACTTC. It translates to CSARDAGRATYEQYF.

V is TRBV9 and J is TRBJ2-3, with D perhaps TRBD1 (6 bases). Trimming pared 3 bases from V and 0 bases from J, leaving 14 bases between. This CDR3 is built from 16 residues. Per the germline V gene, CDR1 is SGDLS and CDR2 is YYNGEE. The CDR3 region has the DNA TGTGCCAGCAGCGATCGGACAGACAGAAGCACAGATACGCAGTATTTT. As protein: CASSDRTDRSTDTQYF.

CDR3 loop: CAIRKTDTQYF. The CDR3 DNA is TGTGCCATCAGGAAGACAGATACGCAGTATTTT. This chain uses TRBV10-3 with TRBJ2-3; the D is unclear. Germline V lookup: CDR1 ENHRY, CDR2 SYGVKD. The V gene lost 6 bases and the J gene lost 3 bases, with 4 bases spanning the gap. This CDR3 comprises 11 residues.

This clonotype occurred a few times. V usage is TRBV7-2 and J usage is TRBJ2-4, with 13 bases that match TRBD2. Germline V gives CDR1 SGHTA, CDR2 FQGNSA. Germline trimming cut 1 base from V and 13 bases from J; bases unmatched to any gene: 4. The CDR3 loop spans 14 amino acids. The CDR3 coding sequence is TGTGCCAGCAGCTTAGTAACTAGCGGGGGGGAGCAGTACTTC. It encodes CASSLVTSGGEQYF.

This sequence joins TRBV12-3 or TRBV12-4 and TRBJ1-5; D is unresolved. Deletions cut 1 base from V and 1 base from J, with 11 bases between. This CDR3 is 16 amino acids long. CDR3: CASSLGHIQSNQPQHF. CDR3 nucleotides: TGTGCCAGCAGTTTAGGGCATATTCAAAGCAATCAGCCCCAGCATTTT.

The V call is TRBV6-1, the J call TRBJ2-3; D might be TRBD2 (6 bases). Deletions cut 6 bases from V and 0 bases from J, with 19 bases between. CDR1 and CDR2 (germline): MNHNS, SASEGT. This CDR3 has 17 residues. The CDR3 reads CASSSIEDGTSTDTQYF. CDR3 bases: TGTGCCAGCAGCTCAATAGAGGACGGGACTAGCACAGATACGCAGTATTTT.

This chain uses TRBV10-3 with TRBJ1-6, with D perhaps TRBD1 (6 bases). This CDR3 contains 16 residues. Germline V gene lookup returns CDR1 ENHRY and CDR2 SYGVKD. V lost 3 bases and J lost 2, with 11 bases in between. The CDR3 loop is CAISEGRGAYNSPLHF. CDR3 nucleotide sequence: TGTGCCATCAGTGAAGGCAGGGGAGCCTATAATTCACCCCTCCACTTT.

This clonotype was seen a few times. The CDR3 loop reads CASSQDYLAGPYEKLFF. The CDR3 bases are TGCGCCAGCAGCCAAGATTATCTAGCAGGACCCTATGAAAAACTGTTTTTT. This chain links TRBV4-3 with TRBJ1-4; D ambiguous. The ends were cut back, 0 bases at V and 6 bases at J, with 17 bases in the middle. CDR1 LGHNA and CDR2 YSLEER come from the germline V gene. The CDR3 length is 17 residues.

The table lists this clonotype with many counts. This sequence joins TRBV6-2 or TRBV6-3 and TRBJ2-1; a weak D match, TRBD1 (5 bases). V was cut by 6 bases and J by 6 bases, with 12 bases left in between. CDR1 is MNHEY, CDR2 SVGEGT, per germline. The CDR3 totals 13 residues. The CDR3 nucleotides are TGTGCCAGCAGGACAGTTCTGTTCAATGAGCAGTTCTTC. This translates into CASRTVLFNEQFF.

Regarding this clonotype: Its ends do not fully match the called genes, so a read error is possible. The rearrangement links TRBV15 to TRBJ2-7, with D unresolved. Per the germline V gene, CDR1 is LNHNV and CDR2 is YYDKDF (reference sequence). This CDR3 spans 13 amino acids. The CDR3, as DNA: TGTGCCACCGGCAGAGCTCGCCCGTCCGAGCAGTACTTC. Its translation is CATGRARPSEQYF. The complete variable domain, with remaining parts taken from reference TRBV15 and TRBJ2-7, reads DAMVIQNPRYQVTQFGKPVTLSCSQTLNHNVMYWYQQKSSQAPKLLFHYYDKDFNNEADTPDNFQSRRPNTSFCFLDIRSPGLGDTAMYLCATGRARPSEQYFGPGTRLTVT.

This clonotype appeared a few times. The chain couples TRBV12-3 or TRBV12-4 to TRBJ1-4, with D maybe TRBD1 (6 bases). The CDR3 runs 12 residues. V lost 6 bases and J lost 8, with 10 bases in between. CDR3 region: CASRGGGEKLFF. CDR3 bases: TGTGCCAGCAGGGGAGGGGGAGAAAAACTGTTTTTT.

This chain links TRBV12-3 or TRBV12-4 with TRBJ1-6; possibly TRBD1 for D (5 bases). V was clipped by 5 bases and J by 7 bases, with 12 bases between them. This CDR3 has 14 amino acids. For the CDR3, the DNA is TGTGCCAGCAGTCTGGGACTGCACAATTCACCCCTCCACTTT. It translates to CASSLGLHNSPLHF.

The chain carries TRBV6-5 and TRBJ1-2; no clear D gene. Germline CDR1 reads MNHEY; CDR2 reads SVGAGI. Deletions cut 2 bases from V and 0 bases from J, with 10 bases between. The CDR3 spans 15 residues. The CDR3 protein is CASSYGQRANYGYTF. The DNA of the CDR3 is TGTGCCAGCAGTTACGGGCAGAGGGCTAACTATGGCTACACCTTC.

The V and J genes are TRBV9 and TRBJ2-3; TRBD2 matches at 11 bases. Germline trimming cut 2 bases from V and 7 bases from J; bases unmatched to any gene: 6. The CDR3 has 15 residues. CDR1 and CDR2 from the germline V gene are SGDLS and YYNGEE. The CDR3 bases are TGTGCCAGCAGCGTTTCTAGCGGGGGGACGCATACGCAGTATTTT. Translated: CASSVSSGGTHTQYF. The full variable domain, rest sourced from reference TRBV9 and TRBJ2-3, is DSGVTQTPKHLITATGQRVTLRCSPRSGDLSVYWYQQSLDQGLQFLIQYYNGEERAKGNILERFSAQQFPDLHSELNLSSLELGDSALYFCASSVSSGGTHTQYFGPGTRLTVL.

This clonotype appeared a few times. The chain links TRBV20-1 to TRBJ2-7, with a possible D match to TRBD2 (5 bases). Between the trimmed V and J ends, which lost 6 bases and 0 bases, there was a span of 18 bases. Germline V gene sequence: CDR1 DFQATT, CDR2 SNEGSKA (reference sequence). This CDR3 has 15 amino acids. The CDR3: CSAEDPVRSSYEQYF. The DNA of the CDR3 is TGCAGTGCGGAGGACCCGGTGAGGAGCTCCTACGAGCAGTACTTC.